Sequencing of this TCR beta chain was carried out in a study of blood T cell repertoires in COVID-19. The method was immunoSEQ multiplex PCR; TCRdb's version includes in-frame clones alone and lacks a portion of them. The sample includes some 250,000 clones, around 81% of them seen just once. The CDR3 has 13 residues. Per the germline V gene, CDR1 is SEHNR and CDR2 is FQNEAQ (reference sequence). V lost 6 bases, J lost 4 bases, and 10 bases lay in between. The receptor was derived from an elderly woman with COVID-19, enrolled during active disease. The chain is built from TRBV7-9 and TRBJ1-3, with TRBD1 as a possible D gene (5 bases). The sequencing input was peripheral blood. The CDR3 spells CASSRQSGNTIYF. CDR3 bases: TGTGCCAGCAGTCGACAGTCGGGAAACACCATATATTTT.